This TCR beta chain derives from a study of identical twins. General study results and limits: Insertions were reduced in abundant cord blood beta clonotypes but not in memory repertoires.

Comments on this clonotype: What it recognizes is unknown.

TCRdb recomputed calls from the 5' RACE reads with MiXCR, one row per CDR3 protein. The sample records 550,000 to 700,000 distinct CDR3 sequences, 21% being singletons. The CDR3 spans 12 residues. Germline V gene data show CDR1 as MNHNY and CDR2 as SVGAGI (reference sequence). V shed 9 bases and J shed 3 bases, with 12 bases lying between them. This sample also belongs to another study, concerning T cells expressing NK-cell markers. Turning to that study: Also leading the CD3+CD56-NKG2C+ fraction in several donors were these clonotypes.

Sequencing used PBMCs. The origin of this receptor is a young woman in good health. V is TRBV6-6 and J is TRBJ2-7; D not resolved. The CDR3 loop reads CASGSRFYEQYF. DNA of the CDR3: TGTGCCAGTGGTAGTAGGTTCTACGAGCAGTACTTC.